Following are 11 T cell receptor beta chains from one sample sequenced in a study of blood T cells in healthy people across ages. Primers used in a second PCR of about 7 to 12 cycles were a sample-barcoded 5' primer and a J-beta primer mix. TCRdb reprocessed the 5' RACE reads via MiXCR and lists one record per CDR3 protein. Among roughly 1 million distinct CDR3 sequences listed, less than 25% were seen once. These data were likewise used in another study, on T cells of mothers and their children.

The sample consisted of blood. The receptors shown here come from a girl between 2 and 10 years old in good health.

The chain's CDR3 is CAISLSVTHEQYF. For the CDR3, the DNA is TGTGCCATCAGTCTCTCGGTGACCCACGAGCAGTACTTC. This chain joins TRBV10-3 and TRBJ2-7; D is uncertain. The ends were cut back, 5 bases at V and 5 bases at J, with 13 bases in the middle. The CDR3 extends over 13 amino acids. Germline CDR1 reads ENHRY; CDR2 reads SYGVKD.

The chain recombines TRBV20-1 with TRBJ2-7; D not resolved. The V end lost 1 base, the J end lost 0 bases, and 10 bases lay between the germline ends. The CDR3 consists of 14 residues. Per germline, CDR1 DFQATT and CDR2 SNEGSKA (reference sequence). DNA of the CDR3: TGCAGTGCTAGAGTAGCCCTGAGCTCCTACGAGCAGTACTTC. This gives the protein CSARVALSSYEQYF.

This chain uses TRBV28 with TRBJ1-1; perhaps TRBD1 as D (6 bases). CDR1 is MDHEN and CDR2 is SYDVKM in the germline V gene. The CDR3 has 13 amino acids. Trimming removed 5 bases from V and 3 bases from J, with 10 bases in between. CDR3 nucleotide sequence: TGTGCCAGCAGTCCGGGGGCATACACTGAAGCTTTCTTT. Translated: CASSPGAYTEAFF.

V gene TRBV9 combines with J gene TRBJ2-7; no firm D call. Deletions cut 0 bases from V and 3 bases from J, with 7 bases between. CDR1 and CDR2 from the germline V gene are SGDLS and YYNGEE. This CDR3 is built from 13 residues. The CDR3 reads CASSVAGHYEQYF. CDR3 bases: TGTGCCAGCAGCGTAGCTGGCCACTACGAGCAGTACTTC.

The chain combines TRBV7-9 with TRBJ2-5; 11 nucleotides line up with TRBD1. This CDR3 has 15 residues. In germline, CDR1 is SEHNR, CDR2 FQNEAQ (reference sequence). V was clipped by 6 bases and J by 2 bases; unmatched bases: 5. The CDR3 region has the DNA TGTGCCAGCAGTCACCGGGACAGGGGGCAAGAGACCCAGTACTTC. Amino acids: CASSHRDRGQETQYF.

This clonotype was counted only a few times. CDR3 coding DNA: TGTGCCAGCAGTCGATCCACCTTCGGGACAGCAGCCTACGAGCAGTACTTC. Translating gives CASSRSTFGTAAYEQYF. The chain employs TRBV6-1 and TRBJ2-1; TRBD1 matches at 7 bases. Judging by the DNA end, TRBJ2-7 fits better; the J call may be wrong. Per germline, CDR1 MNHNS and CDR2 SASEGT. This CDR3 is built from 17 residues.

This clonotype appeared a few times. A read error may produce the germline difference seen at one junction end. The V gene is TRBV27, the J gene TRBJ2-5; no clear D gene. TRBJ2-1 matches the DNA end more closely, so the J call is doubtful. Germline CDR1 is MNHEY and CDR2 is SMNVEV (reference sequence). This CDR3 contains 11 residues. The chain's CDR3 is CACSLSNEQFF. In DNA, the CDR3 is TGTGCCTGCAGTTTATCCAATGAGCAGTTCTTC.

The chain joins TRBV4-1 to TRBJ2-7, with 8 bases that match TRBD1. Germline lookup yields CDR1 MGHRA and CDR2 YSYEKL. CDR3 length: 16 amino acids. The ends lost 1 base at V and 6 bases at J; junction bases unmatched: 11. CDR3 loop: CASSQAPGPTGAEQYF. DNA for the CDR3: TGCGCCAGCAGCCAAGCCCCGGGGCCGACAGGGGCCGAGCAGTACTTC.

In regard to this clonotype: Since a much larger clone is just one base distant, this may be a read error. The gene calls are TRBV6-5 and TRBJ1-6; no definite D call. Trimming removed 2 bases at V and 0 bases at J, with 5 bases between. The CDR3 runs to 15 residues. Germline V lookup: CDR1 MNHEY, CDR2 SVGAGI. DNA for the CDR3: TGTGCCAGCAGTTACCCGAGCTCCTATAATTCACCCCTCCACTTT. Translation: CASSYPSSYNSPLHF.

The chain uses TRBV6-2 or TRBV6-3 and TRBJ1-1; D ambiguous. From germline, CDR1 is MNHEY and CDR2 SVGEGT. The germline V and J ends were trimmed by 4 bases and 5 bases, with 11 bases remaining between them. The CDR3 contains 13 residues. The CDR3 sequence: CASSLEDTTEAFF. Written as DNA, the CDR3 is TGTGCCAGCAGTTTAGAGGATACGACTGAAGCTTTCTTT.

This clonotype was picked up a small number of times. The chain carries TRBV20-1 and TRBJ1-2; no clear D. The germline gives CDR1 DFQATT, CDR2 SNEGSKA (reference sequence). The CDR3 is made up of 14 amino acids. With 6 bases removed from V and 0 bases from J, the gap between germline ends came to 14 bases. CDR3 sequence reads: CSAPGGVANYGYTF. The CDR3 DNA is TGCAGTGCCCCCGGCGGGGTAGCTAACTATGGCTACACCTTC.